Listed below are T cell receptor beta chains from one sample, sequenced in a study of blood T cell repertoires in COVID-19. Assay: immunoSEQ multiplex PCR; the TCRdb copy retains only in-frame clones and omits some. Here the sample spans about 440,000 clones, nearly 90% being singletons. Material: PBMCs or T cells enriched from blood (not recorded which). The source of these receptors is a woman aged 18-29 years with acute COVID-19. Both conserved end residues are part of each CDR3. The order of the fields is D gene, J gene, V gene, clone size, CDR3 DNA, CDR3 protein. D genes are given only for firm matches. Rows give clone size only sometimes, using once, few, many, or a class for an expanded clone.

d_gene: NA; j_gene: TRBJ1-1; v_gene: TRBV29-1; abundance: NA; CDR3nt: TGCAGCACGCATGCACAGGGAGAAGCTTTCTTT; CDR3aa: CSTHAQGEAFF
d_gene: TRBD1; j_gene: TRBJ2-6; v_gene: TRBV11-2; abundance: NA; CDR3nt: TGTGCCAGCAGCGATACAGGGGCCAGCTCTGGGGCCAACGTCCTGACTTTC; CDR3aa: CASSDTGASSGANVLTF
d_gene: NA; j_gene: TRBJ2-7; v_gene: TRBV7-2; abundance: NA; CDR3nt: TGTGCCAGCAGCTTATCCCTAGATCGACACGAGCAGTACTTC; CDR3aa: CASSLSLDRHEQYF
d_gene: NA; j_gene: TRBJ1-5; v_gene: TRBV3-1/TRBV3-2; abundance: NA; CDR3nt: TGTGCCAGCAGCCAACGGGGGCAGCCCCAGCATTTT; CDR3aa: CASSQRGQPQHF
d_gene: NA; j_gene: TRBJ1-2; v_gene: TRBV19; abundance: NA; CDR3nt: TGTGCCAGTAGTATAGTCAACAGCGGCCTTGGCTACACCTTC; CDR3aa: CASSIVNSGLGYTF
d_gene: TRBD1; j_gene: TRBJ1-2; v_gene: TRBV2; abundance: NA; CDR3nt: TGTGCCAGCAGTGAATGGGACAGGGGGAAGGGCTACACCTTC; CDR3aa: CASSEWDRGKGYTF
d_gene: NA; j_gene: TRBJ2-7; v_gene: TRBV27; abundance: NA; CDR3nt: TGTGCCAGCAGTTTCACGAGCTCCTACGAGCAGTACTTC; CDR3aa: CASSFTSSYEQYF
d_gene: TRBD1; j_gene: TRBJ1-1; v_gene: TRBV4-1; abundance: NA; CDR3nt: TGCGCCAGCAGCCAGGAATCCGGGACAGGGATTACTGAAGCTTTCTTT; CDR3aa: CASSQESGTGITEAFF
d_gene: NA; j_gene: TRBJ1-1; v_gene: TRBV10-2; abundance: NA; CDR3nt: TGCGCCAGCAGTGAGCCACGAACATACAACACTGAAGCTTTCTTT; CDR3aa: CASSEPRTYNTEAFF
d_gene: NA; j_gene: TRBJ1-5; v_gene: TRBV5-1; abundance: NA; CDR3nt: TGCGCCAGCAGCTTGGGGGGACTTGATCAGCCCCAGCATTTT; CDR3aa: CASSLGGLDQPQHF
d_gene: NA; j_gene: TRBJ2-5; v_gene: TRBV28; abundance: NA; CDR3nt: TGTGCCAGCAGTCGGAGAGTCATCCGACAAGAGACCCAGTACTTC; CDR3aa: CASSRRVIRQETQYF
d_gene: TRBD2; j_gene: TRBJ2-1; v_gene: TRBV2; abundance: NA; CDR3nt: TGTGCCAGCAGTCTCGGACTAGCAGGCAATGAGCAGTTCTTC; CDR3aa: CASSLGLAGNEQFF
d_gene: TRBD2; j_gene: TRBJ2-1; v_gene: TRBV27; abundance: NA; CDR3nt: TGTGCCAGCAGCCGTACCGCTGTGTCCAGCGGGGGCGGTGAGCAGTTCTTC; CDR3aa: CASSRTAVSSGGGEQFF
d_gene: TRBD2; j_gene: TRBJ2-7; v_gene: TRBV7-8; abundance: few; CDR3nt: TGTGCCAGCAGCTTAGGATCGGGGGGCTACGAGCAGTACTTC; CDR3aa: CASSLGSGGYEQYF
d_gene: TRBD2; j_gene: TRBJ2-2; v_gene: TRBV15; abundance: NA; CDR3nt: TGTGCCACCAGCAGTGGGTTACTAGCGGGAGGGTACACCGGGGAGCTGTTTTTT; CDR3aa: CATSSGLLAGGYTGELFF
d_gene: TRBD1; j_gene: TRBJ1-2; v_gene: TRBV27; abundance: NA; CDR3nt: TGTGCCAGCAGTTTATCGGTGCAGGGGGCTAACTATGGCTACACCTTC; CDR3aa: CASSLSVQGANYGYTF
d_gene: NA; j_gene: TRBJ1-1; v_gene: TRBV27; abundance: once; CDR3nt: TGTGCCAGCAGTTTATGGTCTATGAACACTGAAGCTTTCTTT; CDR3aa: CASSLWSMNTEAFF
d_gene: TRBD2; j_gene: TRBJ2-2; v_gene: TRBV27; abundance: NA; CDR3nt: TGTGCCAGCAGAAAGCGGGAGCTAAGTACCGGGGAGCTGTTTTTT; CDR3aa: CASRKRELSTGELFF
d_gene: NA; j_gene: TRBJ1-4; v_gene: TRBV6-5; abundance: NA; CDR3nt: TGTGCCAGCAGTTACTCGATAGGGAGGAACGGTGAAAAACTGTTTTTT; CDR3aa: CASSYSIGRNGEKLFF
d_gene: NA; j_gene: TRBJ2-2; v_gene: TRBV7-9; abundance: NA; CDR3nt: TGTGCCAGCAGCTTGAGCGGAGGGGAAAGGTCCGGGGAGCTGTTTTTT; CDR3aa: CASSLSGGERSGELFF
d_gene: NA; j_gene: TRBJ2-3; v_gene: TRBV9; abundance: NA; CDR3nt: TGTGCCAGCAGCCCCCCGGCGAACAGGGACGCAGATACGCAGTATTTT; CDR3aa: CASSPPANRDADTQYF
d_gene: TRBD1; j_gene: TRBJ2-7; v_gene: TRBV27; abundance: NA; CDR3nt: TGTGCCAGCAGTTTAAGTTCAGGGGGCAGCGAGCAGTACTTC; CDR3aa: CASSLSSGGSEQYF
d_gene: TRBD1; j_gene: TRBJ1-2; v_gene: TRBV3-1/TRBV3-2; abundance: NA; CDR3nt: TGTGCCAGCAGCCGCCTCGACAGGGGGCTTAATGGCTACACCTTC; CDR3aa: CASSRLDRGLNGYTF
d_gene: TRBD2; j_gene: TRBJ2-3; v_gene: TRBV2; abundance: NA; CDR3nt: TGTGCCAGCACCCTGCGGGGGGAAACAGATACGCAGTATTTT; CDR3aa: CASTLRGETDTQYF
d_gene: TRBD1; j_gene: TRBJ2-3; v_gene: TRBV19; abundance: NA; CDR3nt: TGTGCCAGTACCGACAGGGGAAGGGCAGATACGCAGTATTTT; CDR3aa: CASTDRGRADTQYF
d_gene: TRBD2; j_gene: TRBJ2-2; v_gene: TRBV2; abundance: once; CDR3nt: TGTGCCAGGGAACGTAGCGGGAGGAGGACCGGGGAGCTGTTTTTT; CDR3aa: CARERSGRRTGELFF
d_gene: TRBD1; j_gene: TRBJ2-7; v_gene: TRBV28; abundance: NA; CDR3nt: TGTGCCAGCAGTCTTTTCGGGACAGGCAAAGACTTC; CDR3aa: CASSLFGTGKDF
d_gene: TRBD2; j_gene: TRBJ2-1; v_gene: TRBV5-6; abundance: NA; CDR3nt: TGTGCCAGCAGCTTCCTCACTAGCGGTACCTCCTACAATGAGCAGTTCTTC; CDR3aa: CASSFLTSGTSYNEQFF
d_gene: TRBD1; j_gene: TRBJ1-1; v_gene: TRBV9; abundance: NA; CDR3nt: TGTGCCAGCAGCGAGACCGACCTCAGGGGGTTGGCTTTCTTT; CDR3aa: CASSETDLRGLAFF
d_gene: TRBD1; j_gene: TRBJ1-6; v_gene: TRBV10-3; abundance: NA; CDR3nt: TGTGCCATCAACCCGGGACAGGATAATTCACCCCTCCACTTT; CDR3aa: CAINPGQDNSPLHF
d_gene: NA; j_gene: TRBJ2-6; v_gene: TRBV18; abundance: NA; CDR3nt: TGTGCCAGCTCACGGGGACTTGGCTCTGGGGCCAACGTCCTGACTTTC; CDR3aa: CASSRGLGSGANVLTF
d_gene: TRBD2; j_gene: TRBJ2-1; v_gene: TRBV12-5; abundance: NA; CDR3nt: TGTGCTAGTGGTCCACCAGCGGGAAACTCCAATGAGCAGTTCTTC; CDR3aa: CASGPPAGNSNEQFF
d_gene: TRBD2; j_gene: TRBJ2-3; v_gene: TRBV7-2; abundance: once; CDR3nt: TGTGCCAGCAGCTTCGGGACTAGTACAGATACGCAGTATTTT; CDR3aa: CASSFGTSTDTQYF
d_gene: TRBD1; j_gene: TRBJ1-4; v_gene: TRBV7-9; abundance: NA; CDR3nt: TGTGCCAGCAGCTTAGCTTCGGGACAGGGGGCAGAAAAACTGTTTTTT; CDR3aa: CASSLASGQGAEKLFF